This record covers a single T cell receptor beta chain. Its cognate antigen is unknown. This sample was taken from a study of T cell responses to AZD1222 COVID-19 vaccine. Findings of the study overall: The study sampled repertoires only after the peak T cell response.

Profiling relied on immunoSEQ multiplex PCR, and the TCRdb table lists in-frame clones only, not all of them. The sample yields 130,000 to 150,000 clones, about 86% seen once. Specimen: peripheral blood, collected 28 days after the second AZD1222 dose. The receptor comes from an adult who received the AZD1222 COVID-19 vaccine.

CDR3 residues: CATSEPGGSGYTF. The CDR3 coding sequence is TGTGCCACCAGTGAGCCAGGGGGGAGTGGCTACACCTTC. V and J are TRBV24-1 and TRBJ1-2; 7 nucleotides line up with TRBD1. From germline, CDR1 is KGHDR and CDR2 SFDVKD. V shed 4 bases, J shed 7 bases, and the junction held 5 bases outside the gene matches. This CDR3 comprises 13 residues.